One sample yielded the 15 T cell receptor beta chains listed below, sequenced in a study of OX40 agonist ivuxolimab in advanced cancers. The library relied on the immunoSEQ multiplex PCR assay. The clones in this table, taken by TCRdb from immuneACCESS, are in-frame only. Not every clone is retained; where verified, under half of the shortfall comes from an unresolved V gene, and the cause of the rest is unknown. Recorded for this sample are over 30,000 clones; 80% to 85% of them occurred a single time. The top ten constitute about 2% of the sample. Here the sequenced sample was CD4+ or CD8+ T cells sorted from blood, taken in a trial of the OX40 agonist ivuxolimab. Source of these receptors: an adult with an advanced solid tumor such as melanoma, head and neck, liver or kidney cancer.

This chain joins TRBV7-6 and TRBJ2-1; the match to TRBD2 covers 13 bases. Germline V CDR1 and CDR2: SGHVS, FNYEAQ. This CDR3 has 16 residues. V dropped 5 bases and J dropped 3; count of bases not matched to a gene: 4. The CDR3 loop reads CASSTWTSGSYNEQFF. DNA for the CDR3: TGTGCCAGCAGCACGTGGACTAGCGGGAGCTACAATGAGCAGTTCTTC.

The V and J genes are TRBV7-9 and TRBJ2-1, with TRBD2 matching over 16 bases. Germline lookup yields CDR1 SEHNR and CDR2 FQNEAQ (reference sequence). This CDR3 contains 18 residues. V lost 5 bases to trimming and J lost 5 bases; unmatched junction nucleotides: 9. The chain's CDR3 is CASSPGTSGRAMNNEQFF. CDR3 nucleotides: TGTGCCAGCAGCCCAGGGACTAGCGGGAGGGCCATGAACAATGAGCAGTTCTTC. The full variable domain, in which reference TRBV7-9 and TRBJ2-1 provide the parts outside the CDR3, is DTGVSQNPRHKITKRGQNVTFRCDPISEHNRLYWYRQTLGQGPEFLTYFQNEAQLEKSRLLSDRFSAERPKGSFSTLEIQRTEQGDSAMYLCASSPGTSGRAMNNEQFFGPGTRLTVL.

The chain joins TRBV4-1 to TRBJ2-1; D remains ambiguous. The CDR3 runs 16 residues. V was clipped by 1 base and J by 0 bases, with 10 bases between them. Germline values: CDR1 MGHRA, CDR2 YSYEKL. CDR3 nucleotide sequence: TGCGCCAGCAGCCAAGTTAACTTGATCTCCTACAATGAGCAGTTCTTC. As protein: CASSQVNLISYNEQFF.

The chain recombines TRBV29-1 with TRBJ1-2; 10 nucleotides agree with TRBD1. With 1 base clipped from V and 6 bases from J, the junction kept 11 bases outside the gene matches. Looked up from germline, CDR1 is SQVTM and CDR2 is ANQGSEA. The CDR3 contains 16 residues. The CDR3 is CSVEVWETGTGDGYTF. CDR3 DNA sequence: TGCAGCGTTGAAGTATGGGAGACCGGGACAGGGGATGGCTACACCTTC. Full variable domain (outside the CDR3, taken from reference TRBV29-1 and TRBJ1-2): SAVISQKPSRDICQRGTSLTIQCQVDSQVTMMFWYRQQPGQSLTLIATANQGSEATYESGFVIDKFPISRPNLTFSTLTVSNMSPEDSSIYLCSVEVWETGTGDGYTFGSGTRLTVV.

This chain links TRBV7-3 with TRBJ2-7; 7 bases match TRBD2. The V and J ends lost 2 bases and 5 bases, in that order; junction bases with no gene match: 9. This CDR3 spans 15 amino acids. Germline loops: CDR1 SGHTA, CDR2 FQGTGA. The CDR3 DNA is TGTGCCAGCAGCTTACAAAGCGGGATTTTAAACGAGCAGTACTTC. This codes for CASSLQSGILNEQYF.

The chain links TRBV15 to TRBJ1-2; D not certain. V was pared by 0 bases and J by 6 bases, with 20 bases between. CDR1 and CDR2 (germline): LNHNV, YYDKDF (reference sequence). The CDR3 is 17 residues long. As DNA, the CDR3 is TGTGCCACCAGCAGAGATCCGCACGGCGCCGGTGTCGATGGCTACACCTTC. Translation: CATSRDPHGAGVDGYTF.

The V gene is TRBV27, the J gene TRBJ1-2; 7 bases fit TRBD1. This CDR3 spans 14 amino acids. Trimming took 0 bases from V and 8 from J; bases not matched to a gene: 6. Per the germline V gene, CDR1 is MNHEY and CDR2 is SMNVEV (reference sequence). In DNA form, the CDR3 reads TGTGCCAGCAGTTTATCACAGGGGCTCAGGGGCTACACCTTC. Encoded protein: CASSLSQGLRGYTF.

Written as DNA, the CDR3 is TGTGCCAGCAGTTACTTTGCGGGAGGGGACGAGCAGTACTTC. It encodes CASSYFAGGDEQYF. The chain links TRBV6-6 to TRBJ2-7; 9 bases line up with TRBD2. With 1 base clipped from V and 5 bases from J, the junction kept 3 bases outside the gene matches. The CDR3 length is 14 residues. From germline, CDR1 is MNHNY and CDR2 SVGAGI (reference sequence).

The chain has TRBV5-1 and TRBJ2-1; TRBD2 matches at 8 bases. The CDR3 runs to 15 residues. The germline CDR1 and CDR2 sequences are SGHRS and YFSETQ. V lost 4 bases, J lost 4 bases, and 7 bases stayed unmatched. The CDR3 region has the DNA TGCGCCAGCAGCCGTAGCGGGAAAATTTACAATGAGCAGTTCTTC. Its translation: CASSRSGKIYNEQFF.

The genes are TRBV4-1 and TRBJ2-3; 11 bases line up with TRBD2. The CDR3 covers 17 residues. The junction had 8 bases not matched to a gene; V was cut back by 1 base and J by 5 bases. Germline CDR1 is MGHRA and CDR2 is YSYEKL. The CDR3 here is CASSQGELAGGLDTQYF. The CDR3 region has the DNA TGCGCCAGCAGCCAAGGGGAGCTAGCGGGGGGATTAGATACGCAGTATTTT.

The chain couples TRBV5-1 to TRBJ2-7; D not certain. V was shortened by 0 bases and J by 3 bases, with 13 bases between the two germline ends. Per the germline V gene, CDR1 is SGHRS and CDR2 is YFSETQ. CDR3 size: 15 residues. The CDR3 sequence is CASSLESGSSYEQYF. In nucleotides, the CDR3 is TGCGCCAGCAGCTTGGAATCCGGGTCAAGCTACGAGCAGTACTTC.

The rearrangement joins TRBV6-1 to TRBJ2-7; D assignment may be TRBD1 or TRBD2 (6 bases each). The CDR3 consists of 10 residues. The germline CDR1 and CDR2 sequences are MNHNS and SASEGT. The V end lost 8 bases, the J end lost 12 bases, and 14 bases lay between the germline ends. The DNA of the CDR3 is TGTGCCAGCCGGAGGGGGTCCTGGTACTTC. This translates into CASRRGSWYF.

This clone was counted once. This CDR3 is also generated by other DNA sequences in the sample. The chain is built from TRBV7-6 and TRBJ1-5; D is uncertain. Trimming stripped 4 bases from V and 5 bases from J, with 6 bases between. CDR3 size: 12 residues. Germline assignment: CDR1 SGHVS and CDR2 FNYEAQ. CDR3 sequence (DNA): TGTGCCAGCAGCTCGGGCGATCAGCCCCAGCATTTT. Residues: CASSSGDQPQHF.

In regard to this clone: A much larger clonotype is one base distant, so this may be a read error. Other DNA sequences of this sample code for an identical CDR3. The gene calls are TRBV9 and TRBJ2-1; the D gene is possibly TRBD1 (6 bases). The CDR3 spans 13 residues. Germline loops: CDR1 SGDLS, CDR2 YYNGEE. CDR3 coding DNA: TGTGCCAGCAGTCTTGGGACAAGCAATGAGCAATTCTTC. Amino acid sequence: CASSLGTSNEQFF.

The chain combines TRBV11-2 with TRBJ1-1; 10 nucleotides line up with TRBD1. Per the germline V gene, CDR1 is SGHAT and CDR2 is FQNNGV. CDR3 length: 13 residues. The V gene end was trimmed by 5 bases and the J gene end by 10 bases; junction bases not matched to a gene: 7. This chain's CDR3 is CASSRDRGEGAFF. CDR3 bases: TGTGCCAGCAGCCGGGACAGGGGCGAGGGAGCTTTCTTT.